The sequence of this T cell receptor (beta chain) was determined in a study of T cells in Graves' hyperthyroidism and ophthalmopathy. Overall study findings and caveats: In the blood, most expanded thyroid clonotypes above 0.001 appeared as well. A median around 6 months before onset, the model predicted ophthalmopathy.

Template material for amplifying TCR beta CDR3 regions consisted of RNA transcripts. HTBI primers drove first-round RT-PCR of the TCR CDR3. TCRdb reanalysed the multiplex PCR reads using MiXCR and keeps one entry per CDR3 protein. Of 750,000 to 900,000 distinct CDR3 sequences detected, roughly 37% appear once; the ten largest clones hold 7.5% to 9.5%. Regarding this clonotype: Its antigen is unknown.

Germline CDR1 is SGHTA and CDR2 is FQGTGA. This CDR3 is built from 12 residues. Trimming removed 7 bases from V and 8 bases from J, with 11 bases in between. Sequencing was carried out using blood. This sequence was found in a young man with Graves' hyperthyroidism. The chain carries TRBV7-3 and TRBJ2-2; D uncertain. The CDR3 is CASTLLRGELFF. The DNA for the CDR3 is TGTGCCAGCACCCTCCTTCGAGGGGAGCTGTTTTTT.